The 2 T cell receptor beta chains listed next were all sequenced from one sample in a study of beta chain features in type 1 diabetes (dated by TCRdb to 2017 to 2018). Receptors were amplified or captured by the immunoSEQ multiplex PCR assay. The entire amount of isolated RNA was reverse transcribed using the High Capacity cDNA Reverse Transcription Kit, so the sequenced TCRB transcripts were expressed ones. Sourced from immuneACCESS, this table was stored by TCRdb with only in-frame sequences that have V and J called. A share of the clones is absent; for the studies checked, an unresolved V gene accounts for under half, and the remainder has no known explanation. For this sample the table gives under 950,000 clones, of which about a sixth were detected only once. The ten most abundant clones make up 0.023% of the sample. The source material was naive CD4+ T cells from blood. The cell subset or site tag for this specimen amounts to: true naive CD4+ T cells. These receptor sequences come from a woman aged 18 to 35 in good health.

This clone showed up many times. The chain uses TRBV4-3 and TRBJ2-1; the D is unclear. The V gene's germline CDR1 is LGHNA and CDR2 YSLEER. V lost 4 bases to trimming and J lost 8 bases, with 12 bases between them. The CDR3 length is 13 residues. CDR3 residues: CASSLYRPDEQFF. Here the CDR3 DNA reads TGCGCCAGCAGCCTTTACCGCCCGGATGAGCAGTTCTTC.

This clone turned up a few times. The chain has TRBV29-1 and TRBJ1-4, with a weak D call TRBD1 (5 bases). The CDR3 has 13 residues. Trimming stripped 5 bases from V and 7 bases from J, with 14 bases between. Looked up from germline, CDR1 is SQVTM and CDR2 is ANQGSEA. CDR3 protein: CSVCRAVGEKLFF. The CDR3 nucleotides are TGCAGCGTTTGCAGGGCGGTAGGTGAAAAACTGTTTTTT.